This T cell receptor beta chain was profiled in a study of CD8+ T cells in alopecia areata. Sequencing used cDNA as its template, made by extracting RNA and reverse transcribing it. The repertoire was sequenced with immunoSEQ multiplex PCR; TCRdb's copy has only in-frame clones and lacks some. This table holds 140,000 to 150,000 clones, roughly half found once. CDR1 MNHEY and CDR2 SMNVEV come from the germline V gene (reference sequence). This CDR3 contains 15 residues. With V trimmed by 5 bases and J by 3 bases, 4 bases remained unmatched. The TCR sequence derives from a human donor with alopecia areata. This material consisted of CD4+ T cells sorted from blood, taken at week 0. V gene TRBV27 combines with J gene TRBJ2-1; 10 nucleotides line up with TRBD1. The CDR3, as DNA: TGTGCCAGCAGTCAGACAGGGGGCTACTACAATGAGCAGTTCTTC. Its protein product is CASSQTGGYYNEQFF.